What follows is one TCR beta chain and its context. Antigen specificity is unknown. This sample is drawn from a study of blood T cells in healthy people across ages. General observations from the study: Donor CMV status, an unknown factor, possibly confounded changes in expanded clonotypes.

Through a sample-barcoded 5' primer and a J-beta primer mix, a second PCR was run for about 6 to 11 cycles. One entry per CDR3 protein results from TCRdb running MiXCR on the 5' RACE reads. This sample carries around 650,000 distinct CDR3 sequences, roughly 43% of them seen once, and the ten largest clones take around 30%. Isolation per sample recovered at least 6 million PBMCs. The TCR sequence derives from an older man in good health. Sequencing was carried out using blood.

Here the CDR3 DNA reads TGTGCCAGCAGCCGGGACAGGGGTTCGAAGTGGGATAATTCACCCCTCCACTTT. Translating gives CASSRDRGSKWDNSPLHF. The chain couples TRBV6-1 to TRBJ1-6, with 10 bases matching TRBD1. CDR3 size: 18 residues. V lost 6 bases and J lost 5; bases outside the gene matches: 13. The germline CDR1 and CDR2 sequences are MNHNS and SASEGT.